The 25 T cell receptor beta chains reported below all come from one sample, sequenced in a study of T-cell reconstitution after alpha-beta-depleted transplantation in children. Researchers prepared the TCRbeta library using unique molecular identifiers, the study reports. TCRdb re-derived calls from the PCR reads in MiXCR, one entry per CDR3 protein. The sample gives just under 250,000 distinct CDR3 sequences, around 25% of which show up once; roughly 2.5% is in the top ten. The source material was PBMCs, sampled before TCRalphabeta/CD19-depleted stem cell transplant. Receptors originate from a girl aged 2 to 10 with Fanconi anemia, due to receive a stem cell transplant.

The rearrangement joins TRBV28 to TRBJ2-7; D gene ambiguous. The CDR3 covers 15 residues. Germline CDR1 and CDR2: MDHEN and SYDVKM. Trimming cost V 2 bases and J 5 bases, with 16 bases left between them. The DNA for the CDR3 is TGTGCCAGCAGTTTAAACCGACCTTCGCCCAACGAGCAGTACTTC. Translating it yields CASSLNRPSPNEQYF. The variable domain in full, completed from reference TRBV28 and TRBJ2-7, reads DVKVTQSSRYLVKRTGEKVFLECVQDMDHENMFWYRQDPGLGLRLIYFSYDVKMKEKGDIPEGYSVSREKKERFSLILESASTNQTSMYLCASSLNRPSPNEQYFGPGTRLTVT.

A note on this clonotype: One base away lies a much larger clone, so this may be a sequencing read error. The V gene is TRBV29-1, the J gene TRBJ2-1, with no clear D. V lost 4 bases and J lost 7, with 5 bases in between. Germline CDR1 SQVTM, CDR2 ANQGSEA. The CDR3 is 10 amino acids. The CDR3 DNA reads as TGCAGCGTTGCCCAGAATGAGCAGTTCTTC. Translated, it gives CSVAQNEQFF.

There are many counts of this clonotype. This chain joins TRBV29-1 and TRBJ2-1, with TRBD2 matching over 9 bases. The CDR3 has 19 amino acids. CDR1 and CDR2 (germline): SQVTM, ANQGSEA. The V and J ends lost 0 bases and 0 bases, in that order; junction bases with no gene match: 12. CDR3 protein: CSVEDLSGSGLSSYNEQFF. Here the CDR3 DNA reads TGCAGCGTTGAAGATCTTAGCGGGAGTGGGTTAAGCTCCTACAATGAGCAGTTCTTC.

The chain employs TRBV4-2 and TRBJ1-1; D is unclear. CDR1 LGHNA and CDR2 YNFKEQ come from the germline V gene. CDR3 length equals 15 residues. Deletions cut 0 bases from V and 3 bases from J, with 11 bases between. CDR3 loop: CASSQDPGVDTEAFF. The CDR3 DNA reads TGTGCCAGCAGCCAAGATCCCGGAGTGGACACTGAAGCTTTCTTT.

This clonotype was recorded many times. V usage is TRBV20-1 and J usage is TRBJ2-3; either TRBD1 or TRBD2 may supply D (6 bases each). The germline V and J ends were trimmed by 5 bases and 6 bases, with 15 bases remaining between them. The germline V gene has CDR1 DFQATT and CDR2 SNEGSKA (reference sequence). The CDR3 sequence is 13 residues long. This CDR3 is CSAYEGGPDTQYF. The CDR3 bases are TGCAGTGCTTATGAGGGGGGCCCTGATACGCAGTATTTT.

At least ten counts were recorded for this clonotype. CDR3 region: CASNPRRGINNAGELFF. The CDR3 DNA reads as TGTGCCAGCAATCCAAGAAGGGGGATAAACAACGCCGGGGAGCTGTTTTTT. The rearrangement joins TRBV6-5 to TRBJ2-2, with D perhaps matching TRBD1 (6 bases). The V end lost 7 bases, the J end lost 6 bases, and 24 bases lay between the germline ends. Germline values: CDR1 MNHEY, CDR2 SVGAGI. CDR3 length: 17 amino acids.

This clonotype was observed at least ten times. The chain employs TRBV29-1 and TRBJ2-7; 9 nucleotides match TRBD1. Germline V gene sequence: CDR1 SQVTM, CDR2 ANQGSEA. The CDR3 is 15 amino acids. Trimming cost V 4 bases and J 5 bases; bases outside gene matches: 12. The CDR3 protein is CSVAGYHRGLDEQYF. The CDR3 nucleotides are TGCAGCGTTGCCGGTTACCACAGGGGGCTAGACGAGCAGTACTTC.

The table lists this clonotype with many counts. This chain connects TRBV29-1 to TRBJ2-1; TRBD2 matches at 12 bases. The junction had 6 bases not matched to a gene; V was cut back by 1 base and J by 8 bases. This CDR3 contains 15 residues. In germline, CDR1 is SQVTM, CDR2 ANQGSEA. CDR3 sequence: CSVEALAGGFDEQFF. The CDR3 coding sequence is TGCAGCGTTGAAGCCCTAGCGGGAGGGTTTGATGAGCAGTTCTTC.

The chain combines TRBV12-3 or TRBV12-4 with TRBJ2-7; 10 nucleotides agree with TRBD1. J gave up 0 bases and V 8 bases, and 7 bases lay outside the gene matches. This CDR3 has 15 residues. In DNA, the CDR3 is TGTGCCAGCGGAGACCGGGACAGGGGCTCCTACGAGCAGTACTTC. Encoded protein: CASGDRDRGSYEQYF.

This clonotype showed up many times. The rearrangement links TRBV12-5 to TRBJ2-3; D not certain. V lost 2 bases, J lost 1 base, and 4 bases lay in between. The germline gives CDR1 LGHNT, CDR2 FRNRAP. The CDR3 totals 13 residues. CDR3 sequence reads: CASGLSGTDTQYF. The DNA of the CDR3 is TGTGCTAGTGGTTTGAGCGGCACAGATACGCAGTATTTT.

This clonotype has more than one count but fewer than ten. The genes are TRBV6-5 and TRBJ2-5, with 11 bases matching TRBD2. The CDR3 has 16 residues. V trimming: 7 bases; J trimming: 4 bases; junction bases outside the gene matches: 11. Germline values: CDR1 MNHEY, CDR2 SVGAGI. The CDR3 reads CASTISTSGMRETQYF. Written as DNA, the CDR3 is TGTGCCAGCACTATCTCGACTAGCGGGATGAGAGAGACCCAGTACTTC.

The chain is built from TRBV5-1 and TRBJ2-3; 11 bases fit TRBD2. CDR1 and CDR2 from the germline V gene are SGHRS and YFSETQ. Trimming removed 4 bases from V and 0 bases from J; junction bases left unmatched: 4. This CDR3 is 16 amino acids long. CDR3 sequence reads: CASSVTSGASTDTQYF. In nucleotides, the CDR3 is TGCGCCAGCAGCGTGACTAGCGGGGCTAGCACAGATACGCAGTATTTT.

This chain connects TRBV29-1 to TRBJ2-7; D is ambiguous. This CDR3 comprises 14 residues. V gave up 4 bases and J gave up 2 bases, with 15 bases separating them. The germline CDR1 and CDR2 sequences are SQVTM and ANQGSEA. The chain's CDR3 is CSVASGPTTYEQYF. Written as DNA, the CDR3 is TGCAGCGTTGCCTCAGGACCGACCACCTACGAGCAGTACTTC.

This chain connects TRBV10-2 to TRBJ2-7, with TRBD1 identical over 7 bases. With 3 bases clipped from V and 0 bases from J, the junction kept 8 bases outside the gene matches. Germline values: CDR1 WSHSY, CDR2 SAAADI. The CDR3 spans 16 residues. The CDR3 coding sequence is TGCGCCAGCAGTGAATCTAATTGGGACAGCTCCTACGAGCAGTACTTC. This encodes CASSESNWDSSYEQYF.

DNA for the CDR3: TGCGCCAGCAGCTTGGACGGGGAAGGCTACACCTTC. It specifies CASSLDGEGYTF. The chain combines TRBV5-1 with TRBJ1-2; D gene unclear. The CDR3 is made up of 12 amino acids. Germline CDR1 SGHRS, CDR2 YFSETQ. The V end lost 0 bases, the J end lost 8 bases, and 8 bases lay between the germline ends.

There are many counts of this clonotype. DNA for the CDR3: TGTGCCAGCAGTTACTCGAGATGGAACACTGAAGCTTTCTTT. Its protein is CASSYSRWNTEAFF. This chain uses TRBV6-5 with TRBJ1-1, with unresolved D. Germline V gene lookup returns CDR1 MNHEY and CDR2 SVGAGI. V was pared by 0 bases and J by 1 base, with 6 bases between. The CDR3 contains 14 residues.

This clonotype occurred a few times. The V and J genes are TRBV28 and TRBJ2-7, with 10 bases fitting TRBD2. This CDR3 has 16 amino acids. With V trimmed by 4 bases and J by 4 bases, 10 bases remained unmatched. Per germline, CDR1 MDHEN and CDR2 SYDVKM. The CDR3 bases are TGTGCCAGCAGTTCCCCCCGGAGCGGGGGGGGGTACGAGCAGTACTTC. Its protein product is CASSSPRSGGGYEQYF.

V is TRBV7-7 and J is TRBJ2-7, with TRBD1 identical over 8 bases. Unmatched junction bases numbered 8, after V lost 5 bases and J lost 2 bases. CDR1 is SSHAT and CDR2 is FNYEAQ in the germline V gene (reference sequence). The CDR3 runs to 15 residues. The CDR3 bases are TGTGCCAGCAGCGGAGGGACAGGCGCAACCTACGAGCAGTACTTC. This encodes CASSGGTGATYEQYF.

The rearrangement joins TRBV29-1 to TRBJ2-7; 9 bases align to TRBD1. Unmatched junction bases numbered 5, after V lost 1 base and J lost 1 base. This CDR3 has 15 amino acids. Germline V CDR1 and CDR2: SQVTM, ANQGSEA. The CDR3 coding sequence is TGCAGCGTTGAAGCGGACAGGGGAGGGTCCTACGAGCAGTACTTC. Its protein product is CSVEADRGGSYEQYF.

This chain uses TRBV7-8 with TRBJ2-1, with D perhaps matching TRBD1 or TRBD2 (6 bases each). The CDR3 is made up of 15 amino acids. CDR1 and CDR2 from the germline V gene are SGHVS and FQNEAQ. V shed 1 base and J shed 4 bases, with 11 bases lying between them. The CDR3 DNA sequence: TGTGCCAGCAGCTTAGGGAGGGGGACGTACAATGAGCAGTTCTTC. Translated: CASSLGRGTYNEQFF. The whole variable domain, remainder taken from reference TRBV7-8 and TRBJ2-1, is GAGVSQSPRYKVAKRGQDVALRCDPISGHVSLFWYQQALGQGPEFLTYFQNEAQLDKSGLPSDRFFAERPEGSVSTLKIQRTQQEDSAVYLCASSLGRGTYNEQFFGPGTRLTVL.

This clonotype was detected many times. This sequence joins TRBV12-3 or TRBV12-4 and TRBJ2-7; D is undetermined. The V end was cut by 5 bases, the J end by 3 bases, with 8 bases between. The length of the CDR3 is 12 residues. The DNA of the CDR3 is TGTGCCAGCAGTCCTACCCACTACGAGCAGTACTTC. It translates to CASSPTHYEQYF.

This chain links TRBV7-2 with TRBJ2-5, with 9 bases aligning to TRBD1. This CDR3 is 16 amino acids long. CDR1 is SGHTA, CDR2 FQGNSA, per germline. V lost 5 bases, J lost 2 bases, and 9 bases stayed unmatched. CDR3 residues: CASSPQRGQGQETQYF. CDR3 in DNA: TGTGCCAGCAGCCCACAACGGGGACAGGGTCAAGAGACCCAGTACTTC. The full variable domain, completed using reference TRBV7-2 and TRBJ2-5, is GAGVSQSPSNKVTEKGKDVELRCDPISGHTALYWYRQSLGQGLEFLIYFQGNSAPDKSGLPSDRFSAERTGGSVSTLTIQRTQQEDSAVYLCASSPQRGQGQETQYFGPGTRLLVL.

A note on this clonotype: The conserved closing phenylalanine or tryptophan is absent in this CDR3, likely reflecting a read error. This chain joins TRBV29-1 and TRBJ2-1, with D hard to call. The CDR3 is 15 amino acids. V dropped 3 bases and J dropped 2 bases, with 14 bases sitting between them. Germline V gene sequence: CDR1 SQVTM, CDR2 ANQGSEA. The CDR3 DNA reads TGCAGCGTTGATGAGAACCCAGGCACCTACAATGAGCAGTTCATC. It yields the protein CSVDENPGTYNEQFI.

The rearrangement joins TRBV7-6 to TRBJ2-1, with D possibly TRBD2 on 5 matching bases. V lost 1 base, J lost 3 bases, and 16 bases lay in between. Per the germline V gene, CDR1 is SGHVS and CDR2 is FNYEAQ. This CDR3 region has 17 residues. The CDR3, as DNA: TGTGCCAGCAGCTTAGGTAGCGCCTATGCTGGCTACAATGAGCAGTTCTTC. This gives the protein CASSLGSAYAGYNEQFF.

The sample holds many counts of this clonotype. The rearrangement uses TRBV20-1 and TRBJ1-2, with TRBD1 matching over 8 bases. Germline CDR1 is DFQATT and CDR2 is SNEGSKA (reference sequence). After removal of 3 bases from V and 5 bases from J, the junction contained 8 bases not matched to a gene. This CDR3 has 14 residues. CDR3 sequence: CSARGQVTIYGYTF. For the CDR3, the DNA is TGCAGTGCTAGGGGACAGGTCACGATTTATGGCTACACCTTC.